A single sample is the source of the 10 T cell receptor beta chains below, sequenced in a study of T cells in localized non-small cell lung cancer. Assay: immunoSEQ multiplex PCR; the TCRdb copy retains only in-frame clones and omits some. The sample holds tens of thousands of clones, roughly 94% seen once. The sample in question was peripheral blood, obtained before any cancer treatment. Receptors were obtained from a woman aged 35 to 70 with stage I lung adenocarcinoma.

This clone appeared once. J is TRBJ1-5 and V is TRBV7-1; no clear D. TRBV7-1 falls under the ORF class, with uncertain function. Trimming took 2 bases from V and 2 from J, leaving 4 bases between them. The CDR3 has 13 amino acids. The CDR3 is CASSSRGNQPQHF. Written as DNA, the CDR3 is TGTGCCAGCAGCTCACGGGGCAATCAGCCCCAGCATTTT.

The CDR3: CASSARASGRYEQYF. The CDR3 nucleotides read TGTGCCAGCAGTGCTCGGGCTAGCGGTAGATACGAGCAGTACTTC. The gene calls are TRBV27 and TRBJ2-7; 7 nucleotides line up with TRBD2. The length of the CDR3 is 15 residues. V was pared by 5 bases and J by 4 bases, with 11 bases of the junction left unmatched. Germline CDR1 MNHEY, CDR2 SMNVEV (reference sequence).

The V gene is TRBV10-2, the J gene TRBJ1-3; 7 bases are a match to TRBD1. Germline V gene lookup returns CDR1 WSHSY and CDR2 SAAADI. The CDR3 contains 14 residues. Unmatched junction bases numbered 6, after V lost 6 bases and J lost 4 bases. The CDR3 bases are TGCGCCAGCAGCCGACAGGGTCAAGGAAACACCATATATTTT. It specifies CASSRQGQGNTIYF.

This clone appeared once. The gene calls are TRBV4-1 and TRBJ1-2; D is unresolved. CDR1 is MGHRA, CDR2 YSYEKL, per germline. V gave up 2 bases and J gave up 4 bases, with 20 bases separating them. The length of the CDR3 is 17 residues. CDR3: CASSQRPKGQKGYGYTF. CDR3 bases: TGCGCCAGCAGCCAACGACCCAAAGGGCAGAAAGGCTATGGCTACACCTTC.

This rearrangement joins TRBV29-1 to TRBJ2-1, with 11 bases fitting TRBD2. The CDR3 covers 16 residues. V gave up 6 bases and J gave up 2 bases; unmatched junction bases: 9. Germline CDR1 and CDR2: SQVTM and ANQGSEA. The CDR3 here is CSVLGSGRGAYNEQFF. The CDR3 DNA follows: TGCAGCGTCCTGGGTAGCGGGAGGGGGGCCTACAATGAGCAGTTCTTC.

The gene calls are TRBV29-1 and TRBJ1-1; D is undetermined. The CDR3 spans 15 residues. Germline V CDR1 and CDR2: SQVTM, ANQGSEA. The V gene lost 0 bases and the J gene lost 0 bases, with 11 bases spanning the gap. CDR3 loop: CSVEERAGVNTEAFF. CDR3 nucleotides: TGCAGCGTTGAAGAAAGGGCAGGTGTGAACACTGAAGCTTTCTTT.

The rearrangement uses TRBV5-1 and TRBJ2-1; 10 nucleotides match TRBD2. The germline V gene has CDR1 SGHRS and CDR2 YFSETQ. V lost 8 bases to trimming and J lost 6 bases; unmatched junction nucleotides: 8. This CDR3 has 14 residues. DNA for the CDR3: TGCGCCAGTAAGAAAGCGGGGGGGCCCAATGAGCAGTTCTTC. Residues: CASKKAGGPNEQFF.

The V and J genes are TRBV29-1 and TRBJ2-1; maybe TRBD2 (6 bases). The ends were cut back, 2 bases at V and 13 bases at J, with 15 bases in the middle. The CDR3 has 12 amino acids. Germline V CDR1 and CDR2: SQVTM, ANQGSEA. The CDR3 sequence: CSVEFNGGNQFF. The CDR3 region has the DNA TGCAGCGTTGAATTTAACGGGGGAAATCAGTTCTTC.

This chain links TRBV19 with TRBJ2-6; D gene uncertain. The CDR3 extends over 17 amino acids. Per germline, CDR1 LNHDA and CDR2 SQIVND (reference sequence). Trimming took 7 bases from V and 1 from J, leaving 17 bases between them. The CDR3 coding sequence is TGTGCCAGTAAGCCGTCTGGGTCCCAGTCTGGGGCCAACGTCCTGACTTTC. This sequence encodes CASKPSGSQSGANVLTF.

This clone was seen once. The V and J genes are TRBV6-6 and TRBJ2-7; D tentatively reads TRBD1 or TRBD2 (6 bases each). The CDR3 runs to 15 residues. CDR1 is MNHNY, CDR2 SVGAGI, per germline (reference sequence). Between the trimmed V and J ends, which lost 4 bases and 2 bases, there was a span of 15 bases. In DNA, the CDR3 is TGTGCCAGCAGTTCCTACAGGGAGGTTACCTACGAGCAGTACTTC. It yields the protein CASSSYREVTYEQYF.